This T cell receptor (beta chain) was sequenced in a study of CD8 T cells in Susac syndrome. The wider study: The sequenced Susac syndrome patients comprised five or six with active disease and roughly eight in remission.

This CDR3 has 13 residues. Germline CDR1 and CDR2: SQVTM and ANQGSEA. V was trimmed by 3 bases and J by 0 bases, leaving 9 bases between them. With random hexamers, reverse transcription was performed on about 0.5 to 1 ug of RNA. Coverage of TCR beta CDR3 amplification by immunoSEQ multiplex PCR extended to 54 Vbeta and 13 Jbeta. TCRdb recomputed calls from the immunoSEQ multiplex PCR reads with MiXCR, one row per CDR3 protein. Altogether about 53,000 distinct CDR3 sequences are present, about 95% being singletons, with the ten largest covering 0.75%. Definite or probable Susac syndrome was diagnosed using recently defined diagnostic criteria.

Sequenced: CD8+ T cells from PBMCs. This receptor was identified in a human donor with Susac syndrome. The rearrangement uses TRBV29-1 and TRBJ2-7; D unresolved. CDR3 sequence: CSVDLADSYEQYF. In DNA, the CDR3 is TGCAGCGTTGATTTGGCGGACTCCTACGAGCAGTACTTC.